This TCR beta chain was captured in a study of T cells in Graves' hyperthyroidism and ophthalmopathy. A Clinical Activity Score of at least 3, a NOSPECS grade of at least 4 and a duration under 3 months were recorded in the ophthalmopathy patients. The diagnoses drew upon clinical symptoms, serum thyroxine and TRAb, thyroid ultrasound and orbital computed tomography. The PBMCs were taken from 10 ml of fresh peripheral blood. On this clonotype: Its specificity is unknown. A much larger clone lies a single base off, so this may be a read error.

This CDR3 comprises 13 residues. Germline V CDR1 and CDR2: MDHEN, SYDVKM. Points from the study as a whole: The model identified upcoming ophthalmopathy a median around 6 months ahead of onset.

Amplification of TCR beta CDR3 regions was performed using RNA transcripts as template. The primer set for the first-round RT-PCR of the TCR CDR3 was HTBI. MiXCR was run by TCRdb on the multiplex PCR reads, yielding one entry per CDR3 protein. This table holds over 300,000 distinct CDR3 sequences, about an eighth found once. Input material: blood. This receptor was taken from a woman between 35 and 50 years old with Graves' ophthalmopathy. This sequence joins TRBV28 and TRBJ2-7, with D tentatively TRBD2 (6 bases). The CDR3 DNA is TGTGTCAGCAGACGGACGGGGGCCTACGAGCAGTACTTC. Translated: CVSRRTGAYEQYF.